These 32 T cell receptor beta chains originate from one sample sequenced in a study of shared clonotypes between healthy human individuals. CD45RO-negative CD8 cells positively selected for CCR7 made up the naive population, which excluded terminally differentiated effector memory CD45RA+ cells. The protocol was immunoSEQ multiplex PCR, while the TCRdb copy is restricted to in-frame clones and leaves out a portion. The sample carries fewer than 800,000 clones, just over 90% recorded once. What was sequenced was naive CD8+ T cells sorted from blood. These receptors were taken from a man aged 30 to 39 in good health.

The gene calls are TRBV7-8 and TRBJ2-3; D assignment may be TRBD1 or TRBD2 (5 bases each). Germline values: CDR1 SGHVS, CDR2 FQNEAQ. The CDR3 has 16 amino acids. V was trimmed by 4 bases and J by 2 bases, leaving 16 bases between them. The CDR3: CASSSLVTETTDTQYF. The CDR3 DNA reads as TGTGCCAGCAGCTCACTAGTGACAGAAACCACAGATACGCAGTATTTT.

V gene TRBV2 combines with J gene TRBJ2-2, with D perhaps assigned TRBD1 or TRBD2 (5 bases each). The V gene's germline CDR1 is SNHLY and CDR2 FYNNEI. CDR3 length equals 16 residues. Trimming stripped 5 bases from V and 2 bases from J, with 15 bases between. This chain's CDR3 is CASSFGTGRNTGELFF. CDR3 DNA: TGTGCCAGCAGTTTCGGGACCGGACGAAACACCGGGGAGCTGTTTTTT.

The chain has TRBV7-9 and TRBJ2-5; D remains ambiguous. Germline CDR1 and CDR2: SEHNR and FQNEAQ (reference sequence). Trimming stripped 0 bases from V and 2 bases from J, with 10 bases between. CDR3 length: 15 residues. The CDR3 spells CASSLAPTRQETQYF. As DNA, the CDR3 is TGTGCCAGCAGCTTAGCTCCAACAAGACAAGAGACCCAGTACTTC.

This CDR3 is CASSFNFPETQYF. The CDR3 bases are TGTGCCAGCAGCTTTAACTTTCCAGAGACCCAGTACTTC. V is TRBV5-4 and J is TRBJ2-5; D call uncertain. Looked up from germline, CDR1 is SGHNT and CDR2 is YYREEE (reference sequence). The CDR3 consists of 13 residues. Trimming removed 2 bases from V and 4 bases from J, with 9 bases in between.

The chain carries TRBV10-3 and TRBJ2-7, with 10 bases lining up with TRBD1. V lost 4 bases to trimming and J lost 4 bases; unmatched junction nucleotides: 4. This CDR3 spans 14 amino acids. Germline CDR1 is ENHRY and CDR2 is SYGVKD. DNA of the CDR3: TGTGCCATCAGTGGCGGGGACAGGGGATACGAGCAGTACTTC. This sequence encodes CAISGGDRGYEQYF.

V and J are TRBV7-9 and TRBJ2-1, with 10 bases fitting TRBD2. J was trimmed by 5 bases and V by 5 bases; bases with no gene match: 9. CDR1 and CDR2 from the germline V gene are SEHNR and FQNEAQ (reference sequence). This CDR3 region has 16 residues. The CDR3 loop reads CASSQPGTSADNEQFF. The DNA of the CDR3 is TGTGCCAGCAGCCAACCCGGGACTAGCGCTGACAATGAGCAGTTCTTC. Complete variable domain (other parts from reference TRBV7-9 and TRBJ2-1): DTGVSQNPRHKITKRGQNVTFRCDPISEHNRLYWYRQTLGQGPEFLTYFQNEAQLEKSRLLSDRFSAERPKGSFSTLEIQRTEQGDSAMYLCASSQPGTSADNEQFFGPGTRLTVL.

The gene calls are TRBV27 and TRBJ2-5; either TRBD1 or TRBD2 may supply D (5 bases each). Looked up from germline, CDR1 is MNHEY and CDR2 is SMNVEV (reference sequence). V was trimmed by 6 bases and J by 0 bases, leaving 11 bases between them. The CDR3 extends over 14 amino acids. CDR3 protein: CASSKGTNQETQYF. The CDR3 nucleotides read TGTGCCAGCAGCAAAGGGACCAACCAAGAGACCCAGTACTTC.

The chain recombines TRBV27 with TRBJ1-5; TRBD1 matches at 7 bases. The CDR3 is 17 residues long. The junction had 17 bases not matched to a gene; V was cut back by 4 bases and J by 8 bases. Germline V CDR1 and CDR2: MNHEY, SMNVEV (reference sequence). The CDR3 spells CASSSTGDTGNKEPQHF. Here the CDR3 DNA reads TGTGCCAGCAGTTCTACAGGGGACACGGGAAACAAGGAGCCCCAGCATTTT.

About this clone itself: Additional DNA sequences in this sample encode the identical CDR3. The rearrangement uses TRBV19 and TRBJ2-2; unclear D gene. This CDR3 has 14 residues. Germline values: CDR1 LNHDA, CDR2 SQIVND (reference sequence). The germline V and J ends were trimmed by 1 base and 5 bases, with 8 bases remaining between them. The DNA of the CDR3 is TGTGCCAGTAGTATAGGCTCCGGGACCGGGGAGCTGTTTTTT. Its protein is CASSIGSGTGELFF.

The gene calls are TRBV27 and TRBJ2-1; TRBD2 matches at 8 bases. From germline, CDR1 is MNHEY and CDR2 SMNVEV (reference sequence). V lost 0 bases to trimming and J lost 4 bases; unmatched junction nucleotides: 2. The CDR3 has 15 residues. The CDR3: CASSLSSGMYNEQFF. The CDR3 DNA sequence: TGTGCCAGCAGTTTATCTAGCGGGATGTACAATGAGCAGTTCTTC.

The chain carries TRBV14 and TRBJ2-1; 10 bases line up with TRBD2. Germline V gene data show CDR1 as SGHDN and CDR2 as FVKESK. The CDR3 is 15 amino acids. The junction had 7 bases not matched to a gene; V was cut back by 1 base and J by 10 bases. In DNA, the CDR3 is TGTGCCAGCAGCCAAGGGGTAGCGGGAGGTACAGAGCAGTTCTTC. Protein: CASSQGVAGGTEQFF.

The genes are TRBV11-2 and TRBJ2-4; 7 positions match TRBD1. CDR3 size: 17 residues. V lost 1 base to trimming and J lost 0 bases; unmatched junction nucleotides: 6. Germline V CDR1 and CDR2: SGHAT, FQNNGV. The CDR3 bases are TGTGCCAGCAGCTTAGGGAGACAGGGATTAGCCAAAAACATTCAGTACTTC. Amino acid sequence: CASSLGRQGLAKNIQYF. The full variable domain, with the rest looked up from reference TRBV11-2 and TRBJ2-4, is EAGVAQSPRYKIIEKRQSVAFWCNPISGHATLYWYQQILGQGPKLLIQFQNNGVVDDSQLPKDRFSAERLKGVDSTLKIQPAKLEDSAVYLCASSLGRQGLAKNIQYFGAGTRLSVL.

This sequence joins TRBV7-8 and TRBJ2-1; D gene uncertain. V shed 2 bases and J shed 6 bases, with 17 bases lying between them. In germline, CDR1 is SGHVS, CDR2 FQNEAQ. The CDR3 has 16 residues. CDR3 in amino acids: CASSLRSDGPSNEQFF. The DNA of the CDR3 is TGTGCCAGCAGCTTACGGTCGGACGGTCCATCCAATGAGCAGTTCTTC.

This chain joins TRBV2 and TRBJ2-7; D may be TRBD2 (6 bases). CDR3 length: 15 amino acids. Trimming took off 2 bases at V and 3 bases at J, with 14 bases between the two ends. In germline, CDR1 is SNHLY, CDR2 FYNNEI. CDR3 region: CASSETAGPNYEQYF. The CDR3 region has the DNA TGTGCCAGCAGTGAAACCGCGGGACCCAACTACGAGCAGTACTTC.

CDR3 amino acids: CASSLVQREGYEQYF. DNA of the CDR3: TGCGCCAGCAGCTTGGTCCAGCGGGAGGGCTACGAGCAGTACTTC. The chain combines TRBV5-1 with TRBJ2-7, with 10 nucleotides matching TRBD2. J was trimmed by 3 bases and V by 0 bases; bases with no gene match: 3. Germline values: CDR1 SGHRS, CDR2 YFSETQ. The CDR3 is 15 amino acids.

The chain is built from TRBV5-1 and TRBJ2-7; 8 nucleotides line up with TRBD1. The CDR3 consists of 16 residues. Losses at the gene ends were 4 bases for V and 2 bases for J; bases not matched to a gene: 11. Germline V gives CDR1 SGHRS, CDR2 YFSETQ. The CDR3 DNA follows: TGCGCCAGCAGCCCAGGACAGGGTACCCCCACCTACGAGCAGTACTTC. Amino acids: CASSPGQGTPTYEQYF.

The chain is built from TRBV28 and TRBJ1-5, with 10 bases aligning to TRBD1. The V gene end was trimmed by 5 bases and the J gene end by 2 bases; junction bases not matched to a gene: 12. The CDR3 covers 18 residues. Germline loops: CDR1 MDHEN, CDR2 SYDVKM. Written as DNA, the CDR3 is TGTGCCAGCAGTACTTCCGGGACAGGGGTGATGGGCAATCAGCCCCAGCATTTT. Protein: CASSTSGTGVMGNQPQHF.

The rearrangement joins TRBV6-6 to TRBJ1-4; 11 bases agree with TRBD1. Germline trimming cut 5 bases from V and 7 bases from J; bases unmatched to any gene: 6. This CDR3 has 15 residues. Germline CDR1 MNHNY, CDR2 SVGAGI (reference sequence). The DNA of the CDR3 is TGTGCCAGCAGTCCGGACAGGGGGCTTGCTGAAAAACTGTTTTTT. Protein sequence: CASSPDRGLAEKLFF.

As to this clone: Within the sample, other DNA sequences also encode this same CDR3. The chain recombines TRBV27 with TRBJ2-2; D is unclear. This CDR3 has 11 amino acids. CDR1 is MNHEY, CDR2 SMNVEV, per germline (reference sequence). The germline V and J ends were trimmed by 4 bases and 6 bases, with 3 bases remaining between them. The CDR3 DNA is TGTGCCAGCAGTTCCGCCGGGGAGCTGTTTTTT. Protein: CASSSAGELFF.

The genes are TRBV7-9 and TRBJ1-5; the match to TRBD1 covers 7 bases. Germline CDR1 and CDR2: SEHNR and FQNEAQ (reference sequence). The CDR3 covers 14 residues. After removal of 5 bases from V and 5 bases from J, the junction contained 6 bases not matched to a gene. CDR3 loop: CASSQGDSYQPQHF. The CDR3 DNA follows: TGTGCCAGCAGCCAAGGGGACAGCTATCAGCCCCAGCATTTT.

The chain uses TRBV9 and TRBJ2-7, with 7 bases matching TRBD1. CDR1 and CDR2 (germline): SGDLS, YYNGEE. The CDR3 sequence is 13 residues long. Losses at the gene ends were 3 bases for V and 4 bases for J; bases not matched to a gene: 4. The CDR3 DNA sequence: TGTGCCAGCAGCGCTCCGGACAGGTACGAGCAGTACTTC. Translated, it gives CASSAPDRYEQYF.

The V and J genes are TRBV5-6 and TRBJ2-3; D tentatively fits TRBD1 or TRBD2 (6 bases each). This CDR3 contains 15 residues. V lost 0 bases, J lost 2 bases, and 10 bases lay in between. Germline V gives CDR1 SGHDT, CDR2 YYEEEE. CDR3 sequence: CASSLEGGITDTQYF. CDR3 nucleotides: TGTGCCAGCAGCTTGGAGGGGGGAATCACAGATACGCAGTATTTT.

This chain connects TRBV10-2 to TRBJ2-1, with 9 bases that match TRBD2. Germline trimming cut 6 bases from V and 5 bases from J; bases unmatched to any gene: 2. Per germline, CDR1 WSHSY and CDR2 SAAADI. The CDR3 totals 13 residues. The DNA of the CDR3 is TGCGCCAGCAGCCCTAGCGGGGACAATGAGCAGTTCTTC. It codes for CASSPSGDNEQFF.

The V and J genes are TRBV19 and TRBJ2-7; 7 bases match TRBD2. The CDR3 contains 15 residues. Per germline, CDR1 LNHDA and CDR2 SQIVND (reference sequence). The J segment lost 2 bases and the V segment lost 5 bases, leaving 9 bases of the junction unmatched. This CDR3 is CASSAASGRTYEQYF. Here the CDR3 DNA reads TGTGCCAGTAGTGCCGCTAGCGGAAGAACCTACGAGCAGTACTTC.

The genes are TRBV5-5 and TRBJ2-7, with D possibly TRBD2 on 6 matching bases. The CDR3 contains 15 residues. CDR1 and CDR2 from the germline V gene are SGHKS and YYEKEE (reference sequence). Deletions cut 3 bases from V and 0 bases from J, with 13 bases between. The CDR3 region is CASSSVSGNSYEQYF. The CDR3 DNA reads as TGTGCCAGCAGCTCAGTTAGCGGAAACTCCTACGAGCAGTACTTC.

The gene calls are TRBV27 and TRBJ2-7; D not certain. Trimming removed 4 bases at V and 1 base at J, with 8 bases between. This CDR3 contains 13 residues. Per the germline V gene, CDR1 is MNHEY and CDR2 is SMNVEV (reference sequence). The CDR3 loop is CASSYGYSYEQYF. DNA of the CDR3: TGTGCCAGCAGTTACGGTTATTCCTACGAGCAGTACTTC.

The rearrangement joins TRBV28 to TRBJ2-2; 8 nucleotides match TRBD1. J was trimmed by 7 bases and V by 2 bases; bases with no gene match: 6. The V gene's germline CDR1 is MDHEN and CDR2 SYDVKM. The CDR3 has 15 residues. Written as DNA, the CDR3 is TGTGCCAGCAGTTTACTCGACAGGGGAATCGGGGAGCTGTTTTTT. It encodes CASSLLDRGIGELFF. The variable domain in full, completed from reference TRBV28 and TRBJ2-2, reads DVKVTQSSRYLVKRTGEKVFLECVQDMDHENMFWYRQDPGLGLRLIYFSYDVKMKEKGDIPEGYSVSREKKERFSLILESASTNQTSMYLCASSLLDRGIGELFFGEGSRLTVL.

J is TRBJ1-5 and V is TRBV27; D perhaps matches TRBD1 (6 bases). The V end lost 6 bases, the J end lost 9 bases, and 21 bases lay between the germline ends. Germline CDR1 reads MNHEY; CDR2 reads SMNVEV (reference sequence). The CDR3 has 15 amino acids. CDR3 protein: CASRLQRGGMAPQHF. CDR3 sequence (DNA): TGTGCCAGCAGACTACAACGGGGGGGCATGGCGCCCCAGCATTTT.

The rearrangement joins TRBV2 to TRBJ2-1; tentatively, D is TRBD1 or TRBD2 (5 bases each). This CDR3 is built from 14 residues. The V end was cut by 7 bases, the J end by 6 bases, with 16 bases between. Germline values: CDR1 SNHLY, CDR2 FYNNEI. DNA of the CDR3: TGTGCCAGCAATCCACCCCCCGGGACCAATGAGCAGTTCTTC. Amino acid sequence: CASNPPPGTNEQFF.

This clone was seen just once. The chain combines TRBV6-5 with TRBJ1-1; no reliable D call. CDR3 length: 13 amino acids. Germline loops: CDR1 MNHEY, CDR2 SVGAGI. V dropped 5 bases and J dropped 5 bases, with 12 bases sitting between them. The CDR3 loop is CASSISRGTEAFF. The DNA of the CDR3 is TGTGCCAGCAGTATTTCCCGGGGAACTGAAGCTTTCTTT.

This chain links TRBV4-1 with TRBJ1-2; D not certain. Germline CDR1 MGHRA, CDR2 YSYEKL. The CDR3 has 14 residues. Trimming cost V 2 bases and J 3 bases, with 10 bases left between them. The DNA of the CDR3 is TGCGCCAGCAGCCAACTCAACCGGGACTATGGCTACACCTTC. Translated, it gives CASSQLNRDYGYTF.

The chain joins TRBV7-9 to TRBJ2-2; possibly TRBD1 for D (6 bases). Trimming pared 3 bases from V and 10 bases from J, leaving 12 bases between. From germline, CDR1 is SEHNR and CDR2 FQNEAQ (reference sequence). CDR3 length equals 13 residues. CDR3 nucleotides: TGTGCCAGCAGCTTGGGCAGGGGAGTGGAGCTGTTTTTT. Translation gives CASSLGRGVELFF.